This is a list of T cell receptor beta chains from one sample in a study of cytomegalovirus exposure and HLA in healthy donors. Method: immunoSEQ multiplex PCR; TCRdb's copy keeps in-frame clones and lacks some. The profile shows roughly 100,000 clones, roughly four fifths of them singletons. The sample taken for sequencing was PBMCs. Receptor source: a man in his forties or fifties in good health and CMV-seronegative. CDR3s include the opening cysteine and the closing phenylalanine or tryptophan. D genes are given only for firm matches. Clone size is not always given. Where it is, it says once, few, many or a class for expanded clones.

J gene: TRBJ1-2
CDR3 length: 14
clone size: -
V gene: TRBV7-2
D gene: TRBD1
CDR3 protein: CASSHPDRGEGYTF
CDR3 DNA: TGTGCCAGCAGCCATCCAGACAGGGGTGAGGGCTACACCTTC

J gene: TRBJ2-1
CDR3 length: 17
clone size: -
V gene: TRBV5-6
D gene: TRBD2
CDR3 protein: CASSPLGLAGGGNEQFF
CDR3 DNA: TGTGCCAGCAGCCCCCTAGGACTAGCGGGAGGGGGCAATGAGCAGTTCTTC

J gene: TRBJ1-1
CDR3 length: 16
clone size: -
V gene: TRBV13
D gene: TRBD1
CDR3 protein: CASSHGTVQRDTEAFF
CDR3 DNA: TGTGCCAGCAGCCACGGGACAGTGCAGAGGGACACTGAAGCTTTCTTT

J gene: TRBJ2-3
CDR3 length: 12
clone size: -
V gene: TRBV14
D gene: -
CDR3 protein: CASRRYTDTQYF
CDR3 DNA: TGTGCCAGCAGGCGATACACAGATACGCAGTATTTT

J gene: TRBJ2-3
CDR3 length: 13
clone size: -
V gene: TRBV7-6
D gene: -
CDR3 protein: CASSGYRVHTQYF
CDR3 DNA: TGTGCCAGCAGCGGATACAGGGTTCATACGCAGTATTTT

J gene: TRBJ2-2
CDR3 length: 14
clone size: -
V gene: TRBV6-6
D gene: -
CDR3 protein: CASRRELLSGELFF
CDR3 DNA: TGTGCCAGCAGACGGGAGCTTTTGTCCGGGGAGCTGTTTTTT

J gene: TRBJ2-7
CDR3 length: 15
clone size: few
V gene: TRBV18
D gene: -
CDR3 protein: CASSPPAARSYEQYF
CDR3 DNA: TGTGCCAGCTCACCACCGGCCGCCCGCAGTTACGAGCAGTACTTC

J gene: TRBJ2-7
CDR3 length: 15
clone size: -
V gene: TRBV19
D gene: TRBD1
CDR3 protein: CASSIRGQGSYEQYF
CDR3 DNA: TGTGCCAGTAGTATACGGGGACAGGGCTCCTACGAGCAGTACTTC

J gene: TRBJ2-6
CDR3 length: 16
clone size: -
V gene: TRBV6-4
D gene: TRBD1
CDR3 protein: CASSEGGPSGANVLTF
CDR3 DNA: TGTGCCAGCAGTGAAGGGGGCCCCTCTGGGGCCAACGTCCTGACTTTC

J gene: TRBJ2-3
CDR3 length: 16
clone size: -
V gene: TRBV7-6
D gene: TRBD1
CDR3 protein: CASSLGGTGVADTQYF
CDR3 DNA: TGTGCCAGCAGCTTAGGCGGGACAGGGGTGGCAGATACGCAGTATTTT

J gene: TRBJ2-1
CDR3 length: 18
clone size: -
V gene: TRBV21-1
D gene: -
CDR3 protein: CASSSRDRGLRSYNEQFF
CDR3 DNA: TGTGCCAGCAGCTCCCGGGACAGGGGTTTGCGTTCCTACAATGAGCAGTTCTTC

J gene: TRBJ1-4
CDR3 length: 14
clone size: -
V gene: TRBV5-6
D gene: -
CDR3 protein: CASSGGLDNEKLFF
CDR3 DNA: TGTGCCAGCAGCGGGGGCCTGGATAATGAAAAACTGTTTTTT

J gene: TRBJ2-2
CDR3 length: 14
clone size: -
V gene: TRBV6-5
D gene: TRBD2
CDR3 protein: CASGGGEGTGELFF
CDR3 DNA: TGTGCCAGCGGTGGGGGGGAGGGGACCGGGGAGCTGTTTTTT

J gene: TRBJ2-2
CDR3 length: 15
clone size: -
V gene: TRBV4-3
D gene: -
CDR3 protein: CASSQGLANTGELFF
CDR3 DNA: TGCGCCAGCAGCCAAGGGCTAGCGAACACCGGGGAGCTGTTTTTT

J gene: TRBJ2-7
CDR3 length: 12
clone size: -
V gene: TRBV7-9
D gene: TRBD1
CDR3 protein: CASSLEQGEQYF
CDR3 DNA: TGTGCCAGCAGCTTAGAACAGGGGGAGCAGTACTTC

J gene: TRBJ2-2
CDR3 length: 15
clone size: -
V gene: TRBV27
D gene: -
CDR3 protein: CASSVDAGYTGELFF
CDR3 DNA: TGTGCCAGCAGTGTAGACGCGGGGTACACCGGGGAGCTGTTTTTT

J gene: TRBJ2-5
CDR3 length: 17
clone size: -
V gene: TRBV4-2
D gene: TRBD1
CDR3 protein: CASSQASGGEGAETQYF
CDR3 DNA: TGTGCCAGCAGCCAAGCGTCAGGAGGAGAGGGGGCGGAGACCCAGTACTTC

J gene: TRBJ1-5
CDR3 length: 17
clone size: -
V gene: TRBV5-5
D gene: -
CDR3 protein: CASSLVPTGYSNQPQHF
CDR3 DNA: TGTGCCAGCAGCTTGGTGCCGACAGGTTATAGCAATCAGCCCCAGCATTTT

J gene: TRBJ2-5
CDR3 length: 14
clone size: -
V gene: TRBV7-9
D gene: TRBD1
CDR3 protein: CASSQGGSLETQYF
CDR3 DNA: TGTGCCAGCAGCCAAGGGGGCTCCCTGGAGACCCAGTACTTC

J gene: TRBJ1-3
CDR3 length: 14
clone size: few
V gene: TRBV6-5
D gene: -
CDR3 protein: CASSYEFPGNTIYF
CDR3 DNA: TGTGCCAGCAGTTACGAGTTCCCTGGAAACACCATATATTTT

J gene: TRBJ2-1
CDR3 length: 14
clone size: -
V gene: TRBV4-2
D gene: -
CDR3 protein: CASSQGGEYNEQFF
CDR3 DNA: TGTGCCAGCAGCCAAGGTGGGGAGTACAATGAGCAGTTCTTC

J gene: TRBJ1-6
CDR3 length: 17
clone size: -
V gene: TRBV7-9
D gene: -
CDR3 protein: CASSPMGGGVYNSPLHF
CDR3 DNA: TGTGCCAGCAGCCCCATGGGGGGAGGTGTGTATAATTCACCCCTCCACTTT

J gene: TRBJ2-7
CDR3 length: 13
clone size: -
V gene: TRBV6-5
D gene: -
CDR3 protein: CASSYSGAHEQYF
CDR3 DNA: TGTGCCAGCAGTTACTCTGGGGCGCACGAGCAGTACTTC

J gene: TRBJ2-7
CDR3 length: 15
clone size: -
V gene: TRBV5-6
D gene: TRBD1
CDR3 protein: CASSLEGTGGYEQYF
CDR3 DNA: TGTGCCAGCAGCTTGGAGGGGACAGGGGGCTACGAGCAGTACTTC

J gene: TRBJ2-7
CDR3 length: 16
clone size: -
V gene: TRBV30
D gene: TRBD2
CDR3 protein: CAWNRQRTSTTYEQYF
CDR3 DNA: TGTGCCTGGAACCGCCAAAGGACTAGCACTACCTACGAGCAGTACTTC

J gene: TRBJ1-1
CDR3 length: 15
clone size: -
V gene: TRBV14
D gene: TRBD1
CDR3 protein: CASSQKTGIGTEAFF
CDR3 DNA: TGTGCCAGCAGCCAAAAGACAGGGATCGGCACTGAAGCTTTCTTT

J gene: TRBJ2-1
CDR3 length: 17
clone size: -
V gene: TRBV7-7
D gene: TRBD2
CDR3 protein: CASSFGPGTSGVNEQFF
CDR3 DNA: TGTGCCAGCAGCTTCGGTCCCGGGACTAGTGGGGTCAATGAGCAGTTCTTC

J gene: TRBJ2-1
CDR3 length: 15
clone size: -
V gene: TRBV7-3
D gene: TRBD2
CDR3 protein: CASSTRLAGNNEQFF
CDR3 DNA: TGTGCCAGCAGCACCCGACTAGCGGGGAACAATGAGCAGTTCTTC

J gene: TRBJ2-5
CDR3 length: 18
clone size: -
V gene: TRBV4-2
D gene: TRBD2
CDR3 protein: CASSRGTSGGAGQETQYF
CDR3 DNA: TGTGCCAGCAGCCGGGGAACTAGCGGGGGGGCAGGGCAAGAGACCCAGTACTTC

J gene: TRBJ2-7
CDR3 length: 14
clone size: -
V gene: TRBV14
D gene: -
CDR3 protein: CASSQDGASYEQYF
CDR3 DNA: TGTGCCAGCAGCCAAGATGGGGCTTCCTACGAGCAGTACTTC

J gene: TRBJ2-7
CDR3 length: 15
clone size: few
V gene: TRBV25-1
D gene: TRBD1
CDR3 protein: CASGMIGDRVTEQYF
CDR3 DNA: TGTGCCAGCGGCATGATAGGGGACAGGGTAACCGAGCAGTACTTC

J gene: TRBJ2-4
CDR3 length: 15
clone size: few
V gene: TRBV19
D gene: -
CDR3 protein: CASTDTHGAKNIQYF
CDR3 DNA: TGTGCCAGTACGGACACCCACGGGGCCAAAAACATTCAGTACTTC

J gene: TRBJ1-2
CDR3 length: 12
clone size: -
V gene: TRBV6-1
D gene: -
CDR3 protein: CASREGLYGYTF
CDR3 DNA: TGTGCCAGCAGAGAGGGACTTTATGGCTACACCTTC

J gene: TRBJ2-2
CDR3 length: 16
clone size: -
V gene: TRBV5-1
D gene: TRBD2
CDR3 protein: CASSLVLAGDTGELFF
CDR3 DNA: TGCGCCAGCAGCTTGGTACTAGCGGGGGACACCGGGGAGCTGTTTTTT

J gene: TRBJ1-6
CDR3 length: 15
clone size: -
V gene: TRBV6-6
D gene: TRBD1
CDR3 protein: CASSHGTERNSPLHF
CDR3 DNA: TGTGCCAGCAGTCACGGGACAGAGAGGAATTCACCCCTCCACTTT

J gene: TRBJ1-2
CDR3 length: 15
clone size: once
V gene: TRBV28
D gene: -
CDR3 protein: CASSLVERGGYGYTF
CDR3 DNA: TGTGCCAGCAGTTTAGTGGAGCGGGGGGGGTATGGCTACACCTTC

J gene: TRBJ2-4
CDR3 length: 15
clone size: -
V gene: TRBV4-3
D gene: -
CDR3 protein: CASSQDRQGRTIQYF
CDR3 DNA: TGCGCCAGCAGCCAAGATCGGCAGGGGCGTACTATTCAGTACTTC

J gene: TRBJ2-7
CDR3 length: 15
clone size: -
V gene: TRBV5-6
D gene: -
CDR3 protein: CASSLGPAAGNEQYF
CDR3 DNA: TGTGCCAGCAGCTTGGGCCCCGCAGCGGGCAACGAGCAGTACTTC

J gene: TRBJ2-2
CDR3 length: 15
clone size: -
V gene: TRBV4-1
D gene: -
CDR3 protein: CASSQDMSVTGELFF
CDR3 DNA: TGCGCCAGCAGCCAAGATATGAGCGTTACCGGGGAGCTGTTTTTT

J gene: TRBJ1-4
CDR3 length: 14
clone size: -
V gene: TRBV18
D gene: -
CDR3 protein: CASSTTTSGEKLFF
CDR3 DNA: TGTGCCAGCTCAACCACAACGAGCGGTGAAAAACTGTTTTTT

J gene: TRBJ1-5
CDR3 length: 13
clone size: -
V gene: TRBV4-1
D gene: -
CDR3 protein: CASSQPGYQPQHF
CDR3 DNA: TGCGCCAGCAGCCAGCCAGGTTATCAGCCCCAGCATTTT

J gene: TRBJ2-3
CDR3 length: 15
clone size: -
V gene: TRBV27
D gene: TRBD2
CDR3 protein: CASSPLAGGPDTQYF
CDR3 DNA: TGTGCCAGCAGTCCGCTAGCGGGGGGCCCAGATACGCAGTATTTT

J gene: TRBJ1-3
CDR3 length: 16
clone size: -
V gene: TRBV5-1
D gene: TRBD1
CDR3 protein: CASSWGQMGSGNTIYF
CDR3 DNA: TGCGCCAGCAGCTGGGGACAGATGGGTTCTGGAAACACCATATATTTT

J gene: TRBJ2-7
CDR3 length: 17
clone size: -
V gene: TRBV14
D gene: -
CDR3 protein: CASSQDRQGLGMYEQYF
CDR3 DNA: TGTGCCAGCAGCCAAGATCGGCAGGGGCTGGGGATGTACGAGCAGTACTTC

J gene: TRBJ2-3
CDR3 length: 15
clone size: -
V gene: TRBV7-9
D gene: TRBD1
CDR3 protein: CASTIGQGATDTQYF
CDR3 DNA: TGTGCCAGCACCATAGGACAGGGGGCAACAGATACGCAGTATTTT

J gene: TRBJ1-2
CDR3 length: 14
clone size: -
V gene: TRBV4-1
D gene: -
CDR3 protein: CASSQGVAGYGYTF
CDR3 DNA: TGCGCCAGCAGCCAAGGAGTCGCAGGGTATGGCTACACCTTC

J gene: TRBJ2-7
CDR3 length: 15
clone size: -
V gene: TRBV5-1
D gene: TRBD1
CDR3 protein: CASSLQTGISYEQYF
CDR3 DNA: TGCGCCAGCAGCTTACAGACAGGGATCTCCTACGAGCAGTACTTC

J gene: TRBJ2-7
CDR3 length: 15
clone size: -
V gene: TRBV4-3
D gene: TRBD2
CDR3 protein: CASSQSFGTTYEQYF
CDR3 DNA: TGCGCCAGCAGCCAAAGTTTCGGGACTACTTACGAGCAGTACTTC

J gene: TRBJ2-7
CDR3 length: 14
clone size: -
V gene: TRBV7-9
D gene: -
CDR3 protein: CASSSRDNSYEQYF
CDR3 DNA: TGTGCCAGCAGCTCCCGGGACAACTCCTACGAGCAGTACTTC

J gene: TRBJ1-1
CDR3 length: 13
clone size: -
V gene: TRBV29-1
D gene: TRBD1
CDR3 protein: CSVEGQGHTEAFF
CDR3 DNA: TGCAGCGTGGAAGGACAGGGACACACTGAAGCTTTCTTT